The clone carrying this T cell receptor (beta chain) was detected only a few times. The target antigen is unknown. This entry is derived from a study of response to subunit inactivated influenza vaccine. Study findings and constraints: The authors offered the suggestion that each seasonal influenza vaccination recruits few new T cells.

CDR1 LGHNA and CDR2 YSLEER come from the germline V gene. V was clipped by 0 bases and J by 8 bases, with 13 bases between them. This CDR3 contains 15 residues. TCRdb called the RT-PCR reads again in MiXCR, with one record for every CDR3 protein. The data contain around 790,000 distinct CDR3 sequences, about 20% of them singletons. Sample: PBMCs from blood, taken about 5 days after vaccination. The TCR sequence derives from a man over 45 who received an inactivated influenza vaccine. The V and J genes are TRBV4-3 and TRBJ1-4, with D possibly being TRBD1 (6 bases). The CDR3 is CASSQELVRGEKLFF. CDR3 bases: TGCGCCAGCAGCCAAGAATTAGTAAGGGGGGAAAAACTGTTTTTT.